This entry is about one T cell receptor (beta chain). The data were taken from a study of blood T cell repertoires in COVID-19. With 3 bases clipped from V and 5 bases from J, the junction kept 5 bases outside the gene matches. Germline V gene data show CDR1 as SGHRS and CDR2 as YFSETQ. The CDR3 has 13 residues. Produced via immunoSEQ multiplex PCR; TCRdb's table is partial and in-frame only. The top ten clones hold approximately 9.9% of a sample with over 130,000 clones, about 87% of them seen once. The sequence was obtained from an elderly woman with acute or convalescent COVID-19. The chain carries TRBV5-1 and TRBJ2-7; 7 nucleotides line up with TRBD1. The sample was peripheral blood. The CDR3 reads CASSSGTAHEQYF. Written as DNA, the CDR3 is TGCGCCAGCAGCTCCGGGACAGCGCACGAGCAGTACTTC.